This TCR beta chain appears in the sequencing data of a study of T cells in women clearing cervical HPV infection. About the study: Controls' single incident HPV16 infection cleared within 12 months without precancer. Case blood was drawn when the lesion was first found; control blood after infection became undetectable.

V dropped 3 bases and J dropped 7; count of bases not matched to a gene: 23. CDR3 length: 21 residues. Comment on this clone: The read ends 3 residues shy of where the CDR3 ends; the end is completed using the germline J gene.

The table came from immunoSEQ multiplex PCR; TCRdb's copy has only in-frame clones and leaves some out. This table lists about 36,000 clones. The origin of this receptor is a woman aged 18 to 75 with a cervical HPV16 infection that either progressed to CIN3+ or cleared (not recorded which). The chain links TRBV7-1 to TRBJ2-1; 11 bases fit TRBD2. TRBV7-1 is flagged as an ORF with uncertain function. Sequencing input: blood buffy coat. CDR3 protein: CASSSNSIRGSGGGGANEQFF. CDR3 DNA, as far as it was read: TGTGCCAGCAGCTCTAACTCTATTCGGGGTAGCGGGGGGGGTGGGGCTAATGAG.